The clone carrying this T cell receptor beta chain has a count of ten or more. Its target is unknown. Genomic DNA acted as the template from which TCR beta VDJ combination and CDR3 sequence profiling were carried out. TCRdb reprocessed the reads via MiXCR and lists one record per CDR3 protein. The profile shows 180,000 or so distinct CDR3 sequences, just over 45% of them singletons. The data originate from a study of CD8+CD57+ T cells in acquired aplastic anemia. Across the whole study: Sorted CD4+ and CD8+ cell DNA averaged around 3 ug. Sequencing produced an average of around 10 million reads per healthy donor for CD4+ cells. Study-wide results and caveats: Simpson's diversity of CD8+ cells was not significantly different in patients compared with controls. A set of twenty-nine CD8+ CDR3 sequences was shared between patients and controls, and these sequences appeared highly expressed in patients.

From germline, CDR1 is LNHNV and CDR2 YYDKDF (reference sequence). Trimming took 1 base from V and 2 from J, leaving 8 bases between them. The CDR3 consists of 14 residues. The V call is TRBV15, the J call TRBJ2-5; TRBD1 might be the D (6 bases). The receptor was derived from a human donor in good health. The specimen was sorted CD4+, CD8+, or CD8+CD57+ T cells (not recorded which) from PBMCs. The CDR3 DNA reads as TGTGCCACCAGCAGAGGACAGGAGCAAGAGACCCAGTACTTC. Amino acids: CATSRGQEQETQYF. Using reference TRBV15 and TRBJ2-5 for the parts outside the CDR3, the full variable domain is DAMVIQNPRYQVTQFGKPVTLSCSQTLNHNVMYWYQQKSSQAPKLLFHYYDKDFNNEADTPDNFQSRRPNTSFCFLDIRSPGLGDTAMYLCATSRGQEQETQYFGPGTRLLVL.